This entry concerns a single T cell receptor beta chain. The antigen is undetermined. These data originate in a study of T cell repertoires in cytomegalovirus infection. Study information: TCR beta signatures that were public indicated CMV infection and matching HLA type. Study-wide results and limits: Summed public TCR beta family frequency identified CMV carriers bearing the relevant HLA. Clonotypes of TCR beta that were HLA-C-restricted and CMV-specific dominated the ex vivo response.

Trimming cost V 4 bases and J 4 bases; bases outside gene matches: 6. Germline values: CDR1 SGHDT, CDR2 YYEEEE. The CDR3 length is 15 residues. TCRdb passed the reads through MiXCR, listing each CDR3 protein once. The sample includes around 550,000 distinct CDR3 sequences, more than 25% of them seen just once. Material: PBMCs. The receptor was derived from a human donor in good health (CMV status not recorded). Some clones in this sample may be carry-over from other donors' samples. The rearrangement links TRBV5-6 to TRBJ2-1, with 9 bases fitting TRBD1. As DNA, the CDR3 is TGTGCCAGCAGCCGCGACAGGGGGGTTTACAATGAGCAGTTCTTC. As protein: CASSRDRGVYNEQFF.